Each of the 25 T cell receptor beta chains below was sequenced from the same sample in a study of CD8+CD57+ T cells in acquired aplastic anemia. Patients selected for sequencing had displayed CD8+CD57+ cell expansion by flow cytometry. Genomic DNA acted as the template from which TCR beta VDJ combination and CDR3 sequence profiling were carried out. TCRdb analysed the reads with MiXCR anew, one entry per CDR3 protein. The sample lists over 150,000 distinct CDR3 sequences, about 52% seen once, with 9.5% to 15% in the top ten. The sample taken for sequencing was sorted CD4+, CD8+, or CD8+CD57+ T cells (not recorded which) from PBMCs. The receptors shown here come from a human donor with aplastic anemia.

The chain uses TRBV29-1 and TRBJ2-7; 11 nucleotides agree with TRBD2. The V and J ends lost 4 bases and 3 bases, in that order; junction bases with no gene match: 5. The CDR3 sequence is 14 residues long. Germline V gene data show CDR1 as SQVTM and CDR2 as ANQGSEA. CDR3 nucleotide sequence: TGCAGCGTTGTAGGGACTAGCGGACTCTACGAGCAGTACTTC. It specifies CSVVGTSGLYEQYF.

The gene calls are TRBV25-1 and TRBJ2-3; TRBD2 agrees at 7 bases. Germline CDR1 reads MGHDK; CDR2 reads SYGVNS. J was trimmed by 0 bases and V by 5 bases; bases with no gene match: 5. The CDR3 has 15 residues. CDR3 protein: CASSQTSDSTDTQYF. CDR3 bases: TGTGCCAGCAGTCAAACTAGCGATAGCACAGATACGCAGTATTTT.

This clonotype was observed a handful of times. The chain links TRBV7-9 to TRBJ2-7, with 9 positions matching TRBD1. The CDR3 totals 14 residues. CDR1 SEHNR and CDR2 FQNEAQ come from the germline V gene (reference sequence). The V and J ends lost 6 bases and 2 bases, in that order; junction bases with no gene match: 5. Written as DNA, the CDR3 is TGTGCCAGCAGTCGGGGACAGGGTACCTACGAGCAGTACTTC. Encoded protein: CASSRGQGTYEQYF.

Concerning this clonotype itself: This sequence may be a read error, since a much larger clone differs from it by one base. The chain uses TRBV14 and TRBJ2-7; TRBD2 agrees at 9 bases. CDR1 and CDR2 from the germline V gene are SGHDN and FVKESK. Trimming took 9 bases from V and 2 from J; bases not matched to a gene: 8. The CDR3 is 14 amino acids. The CDR3 coding sequence is TGTGCCAGAGGAAGCGGGGGGCTAACCTACGAGCAGTACTTC. As protein: CARGSGGLTYEQYF. Supplemented by reference TRBV14 and TRBJ2-7, the full variable domain reads EAGVTQFPSHSVIEKGQTVTLRCDPISGHDNLYWYRRVMGKEIKFLLHFVKESKQDESGMPNNRFLAERTGGTYSTLKVQPAELEDSGVYFCARGSGGLTYEQYFGPGTRLTVT.

V and J are TRBV24-1 and TRBJ2-3; 9 nucleotides agree with TRBD2. The CDR3 totals 17 residues. Losses at the gene ends were 4 bases for V and 0 bases for J; bases not matched to a gene: 7. Germline CDR1 KGHDR, CDR2 SFDVKD. The CDR3 here is CATSDQRLAASTDTQYF. CDR3 nucleotide sequence: TGTGCCACCAGTGACCAAAGACTAGCGGCTAGCACAGATACGCAGTATTTT.

This clonotype has only one observation. This may come from a read error, since a much larger clone is one base off. The chain couples TRBV6-1 to TRBJ1-5, with D possibly TRBD1 on 5 matching bases. Trimming took 6 bases from V and 5 from J, leaving 17 bases between them. Germline V gene sequence: CDR1 MNHNS, CDR2 SASEGT. CDR3 size: 15 residues. The DNA for the CDR3 is TGTGCCAGCAGGGCCCGGGACGGGGTGGATCAGCCCCAGCATTTT. Its protein product is CASRARDGVDQPQHF.

This sequence joins TRBV19 and TRBJ2-7; no clear D. V shed 4 bases and J shed 6 bases, with 16 bases lying between them. Germline CDR1 is LNHDA and CDR2 is SQIVND (reference sequence). The CDR3 has 14 residues. The CDR3 loop is CASSKAEITAEQYF. The CDR3 bases are TGTGCCAGTAGTAAGGCGGAGATCACCGCCGAGCAGTACTTC.

The sample holds a few counts of this clonotype. The chain has TRBV9 and TRBJ1-2; no clear D. V shed 4 bases and J shed 0 bases, with 4 bases lying between them. This CDR3 is 12 amino acids long. CDR1 SGDLS and CDR2 YYNGEE come from the germline V gene. The CDR3 protein is CASSRANYGYTF. CDR3 sequence (DNA): TGTGCCAGCAGCCGAGCTAACTATGGCTACACCTTC.

The table lists this clonotype with a count of one. The V call is TRBV25-1, the J call TRBJ1-1; D not certain. Trimming left V 5 bases short and J 6 bases short, with 16 bases between. Germline loops: CDR1 MGHDK, CDR2 SYGVNS. CDR3 length: 14 residues. The CDR3 region is CASSRGIVDPEAFF. The CDR3 nucleotides are TGTGCCAGCAGTCGAGGGATCGTGGACCCTGAAGCTTTCTTT.

The chain recombines TRBV10-3 with TRBJ2-1, with 7 bases that match TRBD2. The CDR3 extends over 15 amino acids. V was clipped by 4 bases and J by 3 bases; unmatched bases: 6. Per germline, CDR1 ENHRY and CDR2 SYGVKD. In DNA, the CDR3 is TGTGCCATCAGTGCGGCGCTAGCGGACTACAATGAGCAGTTCTTC. Encoded protein: CAISAALADYNEQFF.

This clonotype was counted between two and nine times. This chain joins TRBV7-6 and TRBJ2-2; D gene uncertain. Germline values: CDR1 SGHVS, CDR2 FNYEAQ. V was cut by 1 base and J by 6 bases, with 6 bases left in between. CDR3 length: 13 residues. The CDR3 is CASSLESPGELFF. CDR3 DNA sequence: TGTGCCAGCAGCTTAGAGTCACCCGGGGAGCTGTTTTTT.

This clonotype was seen repeatedly, ten times or more. This chain connects TRBV9 to TRBJ1-1; a possible D gene is TRBD1 (5 bases). This CDR3 is 14 amino acids long. Between the trimmed V and J ends, which lost 2 bases and 7 bases, there was a span of 15 bases. Germline V gives CDR1 SGDLS, CDR2 YYNGEE. CDR3 sequence (DNA): TGTGCCAGCAGCGTGGGGGACCGGAGAGGTGAAGCTTTCTTT. Encoded protein: CASSVGDRRGEAFF.

This chain joins TRBV12-3 or TRBV12-4 and TRBJ2-1; 9 bases match TRBD2. The J segment lost 0 bases and the V segment lost 1 base, leaving 7 bases of the junction unmatched. The CDR3 contains 18 residues. For the CDR3, the DNA is TGTGCCAGCAGTTTAGGTTTGCGGGGGGGGAACTCCTACAATGAGCAGTTCTTC. Protein sequence: CASSLGLRGGNSYNEQFF.

This clonotype has a handful of counts. The chain carries TRBV15 and TRBJ1-6; no reliable D call. This CDR3 is built from 13 residues. V was clipped by 0 bases and J by 8 bases, with 5 bases between them. The germline V gene encodes CDR1 LNHNV and CDR2 YYDKDF (reference sequence). The CDR3: CATSREGYSPLHF. In DNA form, the CDR3 reads TGTGCCACCAGCAGAGAAGGGTATTCACCCCTCCACTTT.

This clonotype occurred a few times. The CDR3 reads CASSPPAAGRSEAFF. The CDR3 nucleotides read TGTGCCAGCAGTCCCCCAGCGGCAGGCCGCAGTGAAGCTTTCTTT. This chain joins TRBV12-3 or TRBV12-4 and TRBJ1-1; D not certain. V shed 5 bases and J shed 7 bases, with 20 bases lying between them. The CDR3 runs to 15 residues.

This clonotype occurred many times. V gene TRBV7-9 combines with J gene TRBJ1-2; 8 bases match TRBD1. The CDR3 extends over 13 amino acids. The junction had 6 bases not matched to a gene; V was cut back by 5 bases and J by 7 bases. Germline values: CDR1 SEHNR, CDR2 FQNEAQ (reference sequence). The CDR3 region has the DNA TGTGCCAGCAGCATAAGGACAGGGCTTGGCTACACCTTC. It translates to CASSIRTGLGYTF.

The chain joins TRBV9 to TRBJ1-1; D possibly corresponds to TRBD1 (6 bases). Germline V gene sequence: CDR1 SGDLS, CDR2 YYNGEE. The CDR3 has 13 residues. The V gene lost 4 bases and the J gene lost 8 bases, with 15 bases spanning the gap. The CDR3 region has the DNA TGTGCCAGCAGCCAGGTACAGGGAACCGAAGCTTTCTTT. It specifies CASSQVQGTEAFF.

Notes on this clonotype: Without the conserved terminal phenylalanine or tryptophan, this CDR3 likely stems from a read error. The rearrangement links TRBV7-2 to TRBJ1-1; possible D gene TRBD1, 5 bases. The CDR3 sequence is 13 residues long. CDR1 and CDR2 (germline): SGHTA, FQGNSA. The DNA for the CDR3 is TGTGCCAGCAGCTACGCAGGGAACACTGACGCTTTCCTT. Translating gives CASSYAGNTDAFL.

A few counts support this clonotype. At one end, the junction sequence differs from germline, possibly due to a read error. The chain has TRBV28 and TRBJ1-6; TRBD1 agrees at 7 bases. This CDR3 comprises 15 residues. Germline V gene data show CDR1 as MDHEN and CDR2 as SYDVKM. CDR3: CASSLTGVSFTPPHF. For the CDR3, the DNA is TGTGCCAGCAGCCTTACAGGGGTTAGTTTTACACCCCCCCACTTT.

V and J are TRBV20-1 and TRBJ1-5; D unresolved. This CDR3 has 15 amino acids. Trimming cost V 0 bases and J 2 bases, with 11 bases left between them. From germline, CDR1 is DFQATT and CDR2 SNEGSKA (reference sequence). CDR3: CSARDRRRGNQPQHF. The CDR3 region has the DNA TGCAGTGCTAGAGATAGGAGACGGGGCAATCAGCCCCAGCATTTT.

V gene TRBV15 combines with J gene TRBJ2-1; TRBD1 matches at 10 bases. Germline-derived CDR1 and CDR2 are LNHNV and YYDKDF (reference sequence). The CDR3 totals 17 residues. After removal of 3 bases from V and 3 bases from J, the junction contained 8 bases not matched to a gene. In DNA form, the CDR3 reads TGTGCCACCAGCAGTTACACCGGGACAGGGGACTACAATGAGCAGTTCTTC. Translated, it gives CATSSYTGTGDYNEQFF.

This clonotype appeared a few times. J is TRBJ1-6 and V is TRBV6-4; the D is unclear. Trimming removed 0 bases at V and 7 bases at J, with 10 bases between. The CDR3 is made up of 15 amino acids. Germline assignment: CDR1 MRHNA and CDR2 SNTAGT. The CDR3: CASSDSGQPNSPLHF. The CDR3 bases are TGTGCCAGCAGTGACTCTGGGCAGCCCAATTCACCCCTCCACTTT.

This clonotype was counted a few times. The chain joins TRBV2 to TRBJ2-2; D unclear. With 6 bases removed from V and 1 base from J, the gap between germline ends came to 9 bases. Germline V lookup: CDR1 SNHLY, CDR2 FYNNEI. CDR3 length: 14 amino acids. The CDR3 protein is CASSWSGNTGELFF. DNA for the CDR3: TGTGCCAGCAGCTGGTCGGGGAACACCGGGGAGCTGTTTTTT.

In its sample, this clonotype was seen a few times. The chain joins TRBV7-8 to TRBJ1-5; 7 bases fit TRBD1. Looked up from germline, CDR1 is SGHVS and CDR2 is FQNEAQ. The length of the CDR3 is 14 residues. V dropped 5 bases and J dropped 2; count of bases not matched to a gene: 3. The CDR3 DNA reads as TGTGCCAGCAGCCAGGGGGGAGGCAATCAGCCCCAGCATTTT. This translates into CASSQGGGNQPQHF.

The rearrangement uses TRBV7-2 and TRBJ1-2; possibly TRBD1 for D (6 bases). This CDR3 is 13 amino acids long. Trimming took off 5 bases at V and 4 bases at J, with 11 bases between the two ends. The germline gives CDR1 SGHTA, CDR2 FQGNSA. CDR3 in DNA: TGTGCCAGCAGCCGCGGGGGCACCTATGGCTACACCTTC. It yields the protein CASSRGGTYGYTF.